The 20 T cell receptor beta chains below all came from one sample that was sequenced in a study of blood T cell repertoires in COVID-19 (dated by TCRdb to about 2020). Preparation of the library involved the immunoSEQ multiplex PCR assay. The table comes from immuneACCESS by way of TCRdb, which keeps in-frame sequences with V and J called. Part of the clones is missing from these tables; in studies checked, under half for an unresolved V gene and the rest for unknown reasons. A total of more than 60,000 clones appear in this sample, roughly 90% of them only once. The ten most abundant clones make up 6.9% of the sample. Sequenced: peripheral blood. The receptors were sampled from a human donor in a cohort sampled during active COVID-19.

This chain links TRBV27 with TRBJ2-7, with 9 nucleotides matching TRBD1. CDR3 length: 14 amino acids. Trimming took 3 bases from V and 7 from J; bases not matched to a gene: 7. From germline, CDR1 is MNHEY and CDR2 SMNVEV (reference sequence). CDR3 in DNA: TGTGCCAGCAGTTTTTCCGACAGGGGGGGGGAGCAGTACTTC. This translates into CASSFSDRGGEQYF.

This chain joins TRBV18 and TRBJ2-7; D is uncertain. Trimming took 6 bases from V and 0 from J, leaving 12 bases between them. This CDR3 is 14 amino acids long. CDR1 KGHSH and CDR2 LQKENI come from the germline V gene. CDR3 in DNA: TGTGCCAGCTCCCCCCAACAGAACTCCTACGAGCAGTACTTC. It translates to CASSPQQNSYEQYF.

This sequence joins TRBV3-1 (or the pseudogene TRBV3-2) and TRBJ2-1; D is perhaps TRBD2 (5 bases). The CDR3 totals 12 residues. Germline V gene lookup returns CDR1 LGHDT and CDR2 YNNKEL (reference sequence). V gave up 4 bases and J gave up 8 bases, with 9 bases separating them. Written as DNA, the CDR3 is TGTGCCAGCAGCCCTAGCATCTATGAGCAGTTCTTC. Its protein product is CASSPSIYEQFF.

The V gene is TRBV7-9, the J gene TRBJ2-2, with a possible D match to TRBD1 (5 bases). The CDR3 runs 11 residues. The V end was cut by 10 bases, the J end by 5 bases, with 8 bases between. Germline V gene lookup returns CDR1 SEHNR and CDR2 FQNEAQ (reference sequence). The CDR3: CATDSTGELFF. The DNA for the CDR3 is TGTGCCACAGACAGTACCGGGGAGCTGTTTTTT.

The chain links TRBV6-1 to TRBJ1-2; TRBD1 agrees at 9 bases. Germline V lookup: CDR1 MNHNS, CDR2 SASEGT. V was pared by 3 bases and J by 4 bases, with 9 bases of the junction left unmatched. This CDR3 has 16 residues. Written as DNA, the CDR3 is TGTGCCAGCAGTGACCAGACAGGGGGGACCTTCTATGGCTACACCTTC. It encodes CASSDQTGGTFYGYTF.

This clone was counted once. The chain has TRBV4-1 and TRBJ2-3; 10 positions agree with TRBD2. Germline V CDR1 and CDR2: MGHRA, YSYEKL. This CDR3 has 17 residues. The V gene end was trimmed by 1 base and the J gene end by 6 bases; junction bases not matched to a gene: 10. In nucleotides, the CDR3 is TGCGCCAGCAGCCAAGGTTGGCAGCGGGGGGGCCGGGATACGCAGTATTTT. Translated, it gives CASSQGWQRGGRDTQYF.

The chain links TRBV7-2 to TRBJ2-7; 9 positions agree with TRBD1. After removal of 5 bases from V and 0 bases from J, the junction contained 5 bases not matched to a gene. This CDR3 has 15 amino acids. The germline CDR1 and CDR2 sequences are SGHTA and FQGNSA. This CDR3 is CASSPGTGRSYEQYF. The DNA for the CDR3 is TGTGCCAGCAGCCCCGGGACAGGGCGCTCCTACGAGCAGTACTTC. Looking up the rest from reference TRBV7-2 and TRBJ2-7 gives the full variable domain: GAGVSQSPSNKVTEKGKDVELRCDPISGHTALYWYRQSLGQGLEFLIYFQGNSAPDKSGLPSDRFSAERTGGSVSTLTIQRTQQEDSAVYLCASSPGTGRSYEQYFGPGTRLTVT.

This chain connects TRBV19 to TRBJ1-4; D remains ambiguous. The ends were cut back, 8 bases at V and 0 bases at J, with 7 bases in the middle. The CDR3 runs 13 residues. Germline V lookup: CDR1 LNHDA, CDR2 SQIVND (reference sequence). CDR3: CASSVATNEKLFF. CDR3 nucleotide sequence: TGTGCCAGTTCAGTTGCAACTAATGAAAAACTGTTTTTT.

This rearrangement joins TRBV29-1 to TRBJ2-7; possible D gene TRBD1, 5 bases. V lost 0 bases and J lost 2, with 14 bases in between. This CDR3 spans 15 amino acids. CDR1 SQVTM and CDR2 ANQGSEA come from the germline V gene. CDR3: CSVEEKGIPPYEQYF. DNA of the CDR3: TGCAGCGTTGAAGAGAAGGGGATCCCCCCCTACGAGCAGTACTTC.

The chain employs TRBV6-5 and TRBJ1-1, with D possibly being TRBD1 (6 bases). Trimming stripped 10 bases from V and 6 bases from J, with 18 bases between. CDR1 is MNHEY, CDR2 SVGAGI, per germline. This CDR3 is 13 amino acids long. This chain's CDR3 is CATWTAKGPEAFF. DNA of the CDR3: TGTGCCACCTGGACAGCCAAGGGCCCTGAAGCTTTCTTT.

J is TRBJ1-2 and V is TRBV7-2, with 10 bases matching TRBD1. Germline assignment: CDR1 SGHTA and CDR2 FQGNSA. The junction had 9 bases not matched to a gene; V was cut back by 6 bases and J by 5 bases. The CDR3 extends over 15 amino acids. CDR3 sequence: CASSPPPGQGYGYTF. The CDR3 DNA reads as TGTGCCAGCAGTCCCCCCCCGGGACAGGGGTATGGCTACACCTTC.

The gene calls are TRBV5-5 and TRBJ1-3, with TRBD1 matching 7 bases. V shed 3 bases and J 2 bases; nucleotides not matched to a gene: 8. Germline V gene lookup returns CDR1 SGHKS and CDR2 YYEKEE (reference sequence). The CDR3 runs 16 residues. The CDR3 coding sequence is TGTGCCAGCAGCTCGGTAGGGGGCGCCGCTGGAAACACCATATATTTT. Translation: CASSSVGGAAGNTIYF.

V gene TRBV4-3 combines with J gene TRBJ2-7; 8 bases are shared with TRBD1. V gave up 0 bases and J gave up 4 bases; unmatched junction bases: 5. The length of the CDR3 is 15 residues. Per the germline V gene, CDR1 is LGHNA and CDR2 is YSLEER. CDR3 region: CASSQEGQGRYEQYF. The CDR3 DNA reads TGCGCCAGCAGCCAAGAAGGACAGGGAAGGTACGAGCAGTACTTC.

The chain uses TRBV7-9 and TRBJ2-5, with 12 bases matching TRBD1. The CDR3 length is 15 residues. The trim removed 4 bases at V and 5 bases at J, leaving 5 bases unmatched. The germline V gene encodes CDR1 SEHNR and CDR2 FQNEAQ (reference sequence). The CDR3 nucleotides are TGTGCCAGCAGCTCGGGGACAGGGGGCGTTGAGACCCAGTACTTC. It translates to CASSSGTGGVETQYF.

The V and J genes are TRBV3-1 (or the pseudogene TRBV3-2) and TRBJ2-7; 9 bases map to TRBD1. Trimming removed 4 bases from V and 6 bases from J; junction bases left unmatched: 7. CDR1 LGHDT and CDR2 YNNKEL come from the germline V gene (reference sequence). The CDR3 loop spans 14 amino acids. CDR3 nucleotide sequence: TGTGCCAGCAGCCCCGGGACAGGGTCGGGCGAGCAGTACTTC. It yields the protein CASSPGTGSGEQYF.

This chain links TRBV2 with TRBJ2-3; TRBD2 is a possible D gene (5 bases). Looked up from germline, CDR1 is SNHLY and CDR2 is FYNNEI. CDR3 length: 14 amino acids. The V end was cut by 6 bases, the J end by 0 bases, with 10 bases between. The CDR3 protein is CASRSGISTDTQYF. The CDR3 DNA sequence: TGTGCCAGCAGATCGGGGATTAGCACAGATACGCAGTATTTT.

The V call is TRBV5-5, the J call TRBJ2-2, with D perhaps matching TRBD1 (6 bases). Trimming left V 0 bases short and J 4 bases short, with 16 bases between. The CDR3 totals 17 residues. Germline CDR1 reads SGHKS; CDR2 reads YYEKEE (reference sequence). DNA of the CDR3: TGTGCCAGCAGCTTGGCGTACGAGGGGGTCGGCACCGGGGAGCTGTTTTTT. Translation: CASSLAYEGVGTGELFF.

This chain links TRBV5-1 with TRBJ2-2; tentative D call: TRBD1 (5 bases). Germline-derived CDR1 and CDR2 are SGHRS and YFSETQ. This CDR3 has 15 residues. The germline V and J ends were trimmed by 2 bases and 1 base, with 9 bases remaining between them. The chain's CDR3 is CASSFGAQNTGELFF. CDR3 bases: TGCGCCAGCAGCTTTGGGGCGCAGAACACCGGGGAGCTGTTTTTT. The entire variable domain, with the rest obtained from reference TRBV5-1 and TRBJ2-2, is as follows: KAGVTQTPRYLIKTRGQQVTLSCSPISGHRSVSWYQQTPGQGLQFLFEYFSETQRNKGNFPGRFSGRQFSNSRSEMNVSTLELGDSALYLCASSFGAQNTGELFFGEGSRLTVL.

V usage is TRBV5-1 and J usage is TRBJ1-2; 8 bases line up with TRBD1. Unmatched junction bases numbered 11, after V lost 3 bases and J lost 7 bases. Germline V gene data show CDR1 as SGHRS and CDR2 as YFSETQ. This CDR3 contains 15 residues. The CDR3 region has the DNA TGCGCCAGCAGCTCCGGACAGGGTGGCGTTGCTGGCTACACCTTC. As protein: CASSSGQGGVAGYTF.

The chain carries TRBV6-6 and TRBJ2-5, with TRBD2 identical over 8 bases. There are 14 residues in the CDR3. V lost 6 bases and J lost 5; bases outside the gene matches: 8. From germline, CDR1 is MNHNY and CDR2 SVGAGI (reference sequence). Written as DNA, the CDR3 is TGTGCCAGCAGACTCGGCGGGGGGTGGGAGACCCAGTACTTC. This gives the protein CASRLGGGWETQYF.